This T cell receptor beta chain appears in the sequencing data of a study of PD-L1 blockade in urothelial cancer. From germline, CDR1 is MNHEY and CDR2 SVGAGI. The CDR3 length is 13 residues. The V end lost 0 bases, the J end lost 7 bases, and 9 bases lay between the germline ends. Generated by immunoSEQ multiplex PCR, the TCRdb table keeps only in-frame clones and is missing some. This table has some 100,000 clones, more than 70% appearing once. This sample's time point: pretreatment peripheral blood. The J gene is TRBJ1-1, the V gene TRBV6-5; tentatively, D is TRBD1 (5 bases). The clonotype originates from a woman aged 80 or older with urothelial cancer. This sample comprised PBMCs, obtained around atezolizumab (anti-PD-L1) treatment. CDR3 in amino acids: CASSYSGGVEAFF. In DNA, the CDR3 is TGTGCCAGCAGTTACTCGGGGGGGGTTGAAGCTTTCTTT.